This passage covers 10 T cell receptor beta chains from one sample sequenced in a study of Ad26.COV2.S vaccination and SARS-CoV-2 variants. Using immunoSEQ multiplex PCR, the repertoire was profiled, and TCRdb retains in-frame clones only, with some absent. The sample records more than 350,000 clones, 80% to 95% being singletons. Indicated treatment: about 20 received Ad26.COV2.S at low or high dose, single or two shots; roughly five received placebo; per-sample allocation not given. The investigators took samples on day 63 after the first vaccine or placebo injection. Sequenced material: peripheral blood, taken in a trial of Ad26.COV2.S vaccine versus placebo. The receptors stem from a person aged 18-60 years who received the Ad26.COV2.S COVID-19 vaccine or a placebo.

The rearrangement uses TRBV5-1 and TRBJ2-1; weak D call: TRBD2 (5 bases). The CDR3 contains 13 residues. From germline, CDR1 is SGHRS and CDR2 YFSETQ. Deletions cut 4 bases from V and 6 bases from J, with 11 bases between. As DNA, the CDR3 is TGCGCCAGCAGCCACCTCACTAGCAATGAGCAGTTCTTC. Translation gives CASSHLTSNEQFF.

This chain links TRBV18 with TRBJ1-3; the D is unclear. CDR1 is KGHSH and CDR2 is LQKENI in the germline V gene. The V end was cut by 2 bases, the J end by 0 bases, with 5 bases between. The CDR3 sequence is 14 residues long. The CDR3 here is CASSPDLSGNTIYF. The CDR3 DNA is TGTGCCAGCTCACCAGACCTCTCTGGAAACACCATATATTTT.

V and J are TRBV2 and TRBJ2-7; possibly TRBD2 for D (6 bases). In germline, CDR1 is SNHLY, CDR2 FYNNEI. V gave up 6 bases and J gave up 10 bases, with 16 bases separating them. The CDR3 is 12 residues long. The CDR3 spells CASSPGTPQQYF. The CDR3, as DNA: TGTGCCAGCAGCCCCGGGACTCCCCAACAGTACTTC.

The gene calls are TRBV6-2 or TRBV6-3 and TRBJ1-1, with unresolved D. The CDR3 totals 15 residues. Looked up from germline, CDR1 is MNHEY and CDR2 is SVGEGT. V shed 0 bases and J shed 1 base, with 9 bases lying between them. In nucleotides, the CDR3 is TGTGCCAGCAGTTACTCCGTCAAGGGGAACACTGAAGCTTTCTTT. This codes for CASSYSVKGNTEAFF.

The chain has TRBV18 and TRBJ2-7; D unresolved. Trimming stripped 1 base from V and 0 bases from J, with 10 bases between. Germline CDR1 is KGHSH and CDR2 is LQKENI. The CDR3 covers 15 residues. The CDR3 DNA reads TGTGCCAGCTCACCACGGGGATCTGCCTCCTACGAGCAGTACTTC. It is translated as CASSPRGSASYEQYF. Complete variable domain (other parts from reference TRBV18 and TRBJ2-7): NAGVMQNPRHLVRRRGQEARLRCSPMKGHSHVYWYRQLPEEGLKFMVYLQKENIIDESGMPKERFSAEFPKEGPSILRIQQVVRGDSAAYFCASSPRGSASYEQYFGPGTRLTVT.

This chain connects TRBV27 to TRBJ2-7, with 7 bases that match TRBD2. This CDR3 is built from 15 residues. J was trimmed by 3 bases and V by 5 bases; bases with no gene match: 10. Germline loops: CDR1 MNHEY, CDR2 SMNVEV (reference sequence). The CDR3 coding sequence is TGTGCCAGCAGTCGGGGTGCGGGACTATTCTACGAGCAGTACTTC. Translation: CASSRGAGLFYEQYF.

The gene calls are TRBV3-1 (or the pseudogene TRBV3-2) and TRBJ2-2; D might be TRBD1 or TRBD2, each matching 6 bases. Germline V lookup: CDR1 LGHDT, CDR2 YNNKEL (reference sequence). The germline V and J ends were trimmed by 1 base and 3 bases, with 15 bases remaining between them. The CDR3 has 17 residues. CDR3 loop: CASSQAEGVLYTGELFF. The DNA for the CDR3 is TGTGCCAGCAGCCAAGCGGAGGGGGTCCTTTACACCGGGGAGCTGTTTTTT.

The CDR3 nucleotides are TGTGCCAGCAGTTTTCAGGGGGCGGCTAGCGGGTCCTACAATGAGCAGTTCTTC. Translated, it gives CASSFQGAASGSYNEQFF. The chain combines TRBV6-4 with TRBJ2-1, with D perhaps matching TRBD1 or TRBD2 (8 bases each). CDR1 is MRHNA and CDR2 is SNTAGT in the germline V gene. V was clipped by 5 bases and J by 1 base, with 21 bases between them. This CDR3 has 18 residues.

V and J are TRBV7-3 and TRBJ2-2; D uncertain. V shed 5 bases and J shed 7 bases, with 14 bases lying between them. This CDR3 region has 14 residues. Per the germline V gene, CDR1 is SGHTA and CDR2 is FQGTGA. CDR3 DNA: TGTGCCAGCAGCACCTACCTGACCAGCGGGGAGCTGTTTTTT. Its translation: CASSTYLTSGELFF.

This sequence joins TRBV7-8 and TRBJ2-1; TRBD2 matches 11 bases. This CDR3 has 16 residues. Trimming took 0 bases from V and 4 from J; bases not matched to a gene: 2. Per the germline V gene, CDR1 is SGHVS and CDR2 is FQNEAQ. CDR3 DNA sequence: TGTGCCAGCAGCTTAGCCGGGACTAGCGGATACAATGAGCAGTTCTTC. It encodes CASSLAGTSGYNEQFF.